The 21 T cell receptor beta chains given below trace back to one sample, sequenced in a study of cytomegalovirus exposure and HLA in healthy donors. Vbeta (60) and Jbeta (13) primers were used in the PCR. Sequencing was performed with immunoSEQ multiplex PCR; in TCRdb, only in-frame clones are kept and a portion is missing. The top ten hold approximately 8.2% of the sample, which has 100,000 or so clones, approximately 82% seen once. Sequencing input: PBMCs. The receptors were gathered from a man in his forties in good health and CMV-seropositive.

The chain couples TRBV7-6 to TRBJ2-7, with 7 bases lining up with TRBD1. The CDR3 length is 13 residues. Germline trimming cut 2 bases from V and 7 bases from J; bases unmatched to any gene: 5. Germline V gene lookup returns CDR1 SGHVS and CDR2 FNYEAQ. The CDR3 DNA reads TGTGCCAGCAGCTTAAAGGGGGCAGGAGAGCAGTACTTC. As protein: CASSLKGAGEQYF.

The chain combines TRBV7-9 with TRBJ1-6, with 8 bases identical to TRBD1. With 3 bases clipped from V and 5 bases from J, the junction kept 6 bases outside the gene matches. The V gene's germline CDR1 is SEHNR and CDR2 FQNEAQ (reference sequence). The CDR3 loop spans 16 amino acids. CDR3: CASSFHQGAHNSPLHF. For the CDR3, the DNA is TGTGCCAGCAGCTTCCATCAGGGGGCTCATAATTCACCCCTCCACTTT.

Here the CDR3 reads CASSPRGLYTGELFF. The CDR3 DNA reads TGTGCCAGCAGCCCCAGAGGCTTATACACCGGGGAGCTGTTTTTT. V gene TRBV11-2 combines with J gene TRBJ2-2; D is ambiguous. The CDR3 has 15 residues. Per the germline V gene, CDR1 is SGHAT and CDR2 is FQNNGV. V was trimmed by 5 bases and J by 3 bases, leaving 13 bases between them.

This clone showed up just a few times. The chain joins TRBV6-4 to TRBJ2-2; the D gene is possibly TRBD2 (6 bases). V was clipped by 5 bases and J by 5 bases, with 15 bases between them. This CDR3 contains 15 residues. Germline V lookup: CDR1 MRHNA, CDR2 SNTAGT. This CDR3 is CASSLSGLPTGELFF. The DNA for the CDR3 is TGTGCCAGCAGTTTATCGGGACTGCCAACCGGGGAGCTGTTTTTT.

CDR3 sequence: CASSPIRDSSSAGYTF. The CDR3 DNA is TGTGCCAGCAGTCCCATTAGGGACAGTTCTTCTGCTGGCTACACCTTC. This chain links TRBV7-9 with TRBJ1-2; 7 bases are a match to TRBD1. V dropped 6 bases and J dropped 7; count of bases not matched to a gene: 17. The germline CDR1 and CDR2 sequences are SEHNR and FQNEAQ (reference sequence). This CDR3 comprises 16 residues.

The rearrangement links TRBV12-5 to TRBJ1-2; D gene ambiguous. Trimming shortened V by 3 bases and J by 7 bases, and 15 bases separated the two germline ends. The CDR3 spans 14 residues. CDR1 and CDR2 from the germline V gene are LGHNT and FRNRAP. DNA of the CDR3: TGTGCTAGTGGTTTTGTTGTGGGAGGATCTGGCTACACCTTC. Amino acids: CASGFVVGGSGYTF.

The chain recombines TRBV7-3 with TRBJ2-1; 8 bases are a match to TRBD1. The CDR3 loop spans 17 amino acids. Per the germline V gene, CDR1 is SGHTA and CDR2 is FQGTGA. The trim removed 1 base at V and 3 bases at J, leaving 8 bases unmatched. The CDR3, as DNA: TGTGCCAGCAGCTTAATGGGGGGACAGGTTCTCTACAATGAGCAGTTCTTC. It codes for CASSLMGGQVLYNEQFF.

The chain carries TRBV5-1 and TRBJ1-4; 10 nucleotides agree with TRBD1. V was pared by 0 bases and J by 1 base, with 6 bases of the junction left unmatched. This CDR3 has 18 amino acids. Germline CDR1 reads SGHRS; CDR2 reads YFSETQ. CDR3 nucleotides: TGCGCCAGCAGCTTGGCCCCGACAGGGGGCGGAACTAATGAAAAACTGTTTTTT. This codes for CASSLAPTGGGTNEKLFF.

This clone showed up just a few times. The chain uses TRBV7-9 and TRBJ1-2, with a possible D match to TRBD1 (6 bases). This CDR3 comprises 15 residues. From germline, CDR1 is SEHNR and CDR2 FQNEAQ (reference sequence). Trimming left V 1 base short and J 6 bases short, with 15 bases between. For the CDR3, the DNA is TGTGCCAGCAGCTTAGAAGGGGGGGCGAAGAATGGCTACACCTTC. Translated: CASSLEGGAKNGYTF.

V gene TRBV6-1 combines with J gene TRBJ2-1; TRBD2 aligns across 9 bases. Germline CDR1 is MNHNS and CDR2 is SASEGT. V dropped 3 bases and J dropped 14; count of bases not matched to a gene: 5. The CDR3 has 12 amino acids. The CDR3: CASSEGRGGEFF. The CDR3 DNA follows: TGTGCCAGCAGTGAGGGGCGGGGGGGCGAGTTCTTC.

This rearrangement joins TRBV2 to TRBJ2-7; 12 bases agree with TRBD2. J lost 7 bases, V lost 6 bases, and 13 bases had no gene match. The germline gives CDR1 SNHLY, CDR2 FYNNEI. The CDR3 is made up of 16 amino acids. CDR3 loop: CASSTGDLAGGGEQYF. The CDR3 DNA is TGTGCCAGCAGCACGGGGGATCTAGCGGGAGGGGGTGAGCAGTACTTC.

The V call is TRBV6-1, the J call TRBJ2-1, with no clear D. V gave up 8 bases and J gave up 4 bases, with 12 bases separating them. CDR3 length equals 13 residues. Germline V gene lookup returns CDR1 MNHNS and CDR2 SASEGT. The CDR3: CASLADHYNEQFF. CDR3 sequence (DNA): TGTGCCAGCCTGGCGGATCATTACAATGAGCAGTTCTTC.

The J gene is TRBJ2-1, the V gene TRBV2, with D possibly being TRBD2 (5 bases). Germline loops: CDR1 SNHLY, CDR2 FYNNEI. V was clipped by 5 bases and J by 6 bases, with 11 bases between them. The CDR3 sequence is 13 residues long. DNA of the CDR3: TGTGCCAGCAGTCGCGGGCCGGGCAATGAGCAGTTCTTC. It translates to CASSRGPGNEQFF.

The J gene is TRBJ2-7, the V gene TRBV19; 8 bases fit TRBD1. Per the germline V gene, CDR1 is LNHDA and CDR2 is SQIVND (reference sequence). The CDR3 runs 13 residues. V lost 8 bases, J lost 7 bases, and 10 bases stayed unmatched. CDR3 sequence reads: CASVAAGGWEQYF. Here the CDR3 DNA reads TGTGCCAGTGTGGCGGCAGGGGGCTGGGAGCAGTACTTC.

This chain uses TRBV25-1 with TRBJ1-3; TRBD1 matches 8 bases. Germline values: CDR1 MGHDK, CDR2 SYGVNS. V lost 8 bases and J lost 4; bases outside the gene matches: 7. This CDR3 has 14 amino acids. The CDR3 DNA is TGTGCCAGCGGTCAGGGGGCTCCAGGAAACACCATATATTTT. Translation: CASGQGAPGNTIYF.

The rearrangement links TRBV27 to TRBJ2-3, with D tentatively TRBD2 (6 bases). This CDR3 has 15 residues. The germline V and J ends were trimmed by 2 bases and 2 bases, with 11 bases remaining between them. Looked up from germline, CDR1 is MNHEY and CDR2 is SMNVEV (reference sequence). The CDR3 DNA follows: TGTGCCAGCAGTTTACGGGGGACGTACACAGATACGCAGTATTTT. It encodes CASSLRGTYTDTQYF.

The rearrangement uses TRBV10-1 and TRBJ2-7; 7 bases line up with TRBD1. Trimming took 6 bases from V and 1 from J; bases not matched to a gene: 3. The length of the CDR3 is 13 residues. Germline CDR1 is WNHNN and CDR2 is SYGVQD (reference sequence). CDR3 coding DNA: TGCGCCAGCAGCCTACAGGGGTCCTACGAGCAGTACTTC. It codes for CASSLQGSYEQYF.

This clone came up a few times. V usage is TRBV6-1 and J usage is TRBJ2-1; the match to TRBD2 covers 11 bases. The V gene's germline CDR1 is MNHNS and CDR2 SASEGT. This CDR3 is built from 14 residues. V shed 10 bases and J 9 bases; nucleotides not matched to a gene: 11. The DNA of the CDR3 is TGTGCCACCGCCCATAGCGGGGGGGTAGGTGAGCAGTTCTTC. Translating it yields CATAHSGGVGEQFF.

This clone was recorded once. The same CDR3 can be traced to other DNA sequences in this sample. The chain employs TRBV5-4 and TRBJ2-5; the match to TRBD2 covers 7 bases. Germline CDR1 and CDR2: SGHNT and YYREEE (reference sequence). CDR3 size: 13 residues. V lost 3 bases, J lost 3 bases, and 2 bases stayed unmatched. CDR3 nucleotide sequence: TGTGCCAGCAGCTCGCTAGCGGAAGAGACCCAGTACTTC. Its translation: CASSSLAEETQYF.

The CDR3 reads CASSLQRSSYEQYF. CDR3 coding DNA: TGTGCCAGCAGTTTACAGAGGAGCTCCTACGAGCAGTACTTC. The V gene is TRBV28, the J gene TRBJ2-7; D not certain. This CDR3 is 14 amino acids long. V was clipped by 2 bases and J by 0 bases, with 8 bases between them. CDR1 MDHEN and CDR2 SYDVKM come from the germline V gene.

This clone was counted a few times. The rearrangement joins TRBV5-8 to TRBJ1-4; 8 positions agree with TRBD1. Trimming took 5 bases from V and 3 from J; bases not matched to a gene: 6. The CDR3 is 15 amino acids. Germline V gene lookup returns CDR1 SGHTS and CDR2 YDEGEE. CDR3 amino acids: CASSQTGVSNEKLFF. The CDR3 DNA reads TGTGCCAGCAGTCAGACAGGGGTTTCTAATGAAAAACTGTTTTTT.